This TCR beta chain came from a study of cytomegalovirus exposure and HLA in healthy donors. Study at large: The 90 to 150 validation repertoires were produced on the same platform as the 550 to 750 repertoires of the first cohort. This was reported in a later analysis.

Study results and limitations: Specificity of three CMV-associated chains for CMV antigens was verified in vitro. Rare TCR sequences predominated, though certain public TCRs were found in many donors.

As for this clone: Its antigen is not identified.

The data were produced by immunoSEQ multiplex PCR, yet TCRdb's version contains in-frame clones alone and is incomplete. The sample consists of some 140,000 clones, about 86% of them appearing once. V was pared by 7 bases and J by 4 bases, with 16 bases between. Germline V gives CDR1 SQVTM, CDR2 ANQGSEA. This CDR3 is built from 13 residues. Sample: PBMCs. The chain has TRBV29-1 and TRBJ1-1, with D unresolved. The receptor was isolated from a human donor in good health. Here the CDR3 reads CSARRGMGTEAFF. The CDR3 region has the DNA TGCAGCGCCCGACGAGGCATGGGCACTGAAGCTTTCTTT.